This entry lists 8 T cell receptor beta chains sequenced from one sample in a study of blood T cell repertoires in COVID-19. Assay used: immunoSEQ multiplex PCR; TCRdb lists only in-frame clones, some missing. The table lists 75,000 to 90,000 clones, roughly 87% of them singletons. The sequenced sample consisted of peripheral blood. The source of these receptors is a man in his late teens or twenties with COVID-19, enrolled during active disease.

The chain has TRBV7-9 and TRBJ2-7; 8 positions agree with TRBD1. The CDR3 contains 14 residues. V trimming: 2 bases; J trimming: 4 bases; junction bases outside the gene matches: 4. The V gene's germline CDR1 is SEHNR and CDR2 FQNEAQ (reference sequence). In DNA form, the CDR3 reads TGTGCCAGCAGCTTAAGGCAGGGGGCATACGAGCAGTACTTC. It encodes CASSLRQGAYEQYF. Based on the CDR3 plus reference TRBV7-9 and TRBJ2-7, the full variable domain is DTGVSQNPRHKITKRGQNVTFRCDPISEHNRLYWYRQTLGQGPEFLTYFQNEAQLEKSRLLSDRFSAERPKGSFSTLEIQRTEQGDSAMYLCASSLRQGAYEQYFGPGTRLTVT.

The chain recombines TRBV28 with TRBJ1-5; D ambiguous. CDR1 and CDR2 (germline): MDHEN, SYDVKM. Trimming left V 6 bases short and J 3 bases short, with 12 bases between. This CDR3 comprises 14 residues. CDR3 sequence reads: CASRTWRDNQPQHF. CDR3 coding DNA: TGTGCCAGCAGGACCTGGCGGGACAATCAGCCCCAGCATTTT.

The V and J genes are TRBV4-3 and TRBJ2-7, with 7 bases matching TRBD1. Germline CDR1 reads LGHNA; CDR2 reads YSLEER. Trimming removed 6 bases from V and 5 bases from J; junction bases left unmatched: 10. This CDR3 spans 14 amino acids. CDR3 sequence reads: CASSLRDRDHEQYF. CDR3 coding DNA: TGCGCCAGCAGTCTCCGAGACAGGGACCACGAGCAGTACTTC.

The V and J genes are TRBV10-3 and TRBJ2-1, with D perhaps TRBD2 (6 bases). CDR3 length: 15 residues. CDR1 is ENHRY and CDR2 is SYGVKD in the germline V gene. V was pared by 3 bases and J by 3 bases, with 12 bases between. CDR3 nucleotides: TGTGCCATCAGTGATGGGGGGACCCACTACAATGAGCAGTTCTTC. It yields the protein CAISDGGTHYNEQFF.

This rearrangement joins TRBV29-1 to TRBJ2-7; TRBD1 aligns across 7 bases. This CDR3 spans 12 amino acids. Per germline, CDR1 SQVTM and CDR2 ANQGSEA. J gave up 2 bases and V 6 bases, and 4 bases lay outside the gene matches. CDR3 amino acids: CSVAGTAYEQYF. The CDR3 DNA sequence: TGCAGCGTCGCCGGGACAGCCTACGAGCAGTACTTC.

In nucleotides, the CDR3 is TGTGCCAGCAGCCCGTCCAGGGATACTGAAGCTTTCTTT. Translation: CASSPSRDTEAFF. The chain joins TRBV7-3 to TRBJ1-1, with a possible D match to TRBD1 (5 bases). V was shortened by 5 bases and J by 5 bases, with 12 bases between the two germline ends. The germline V gene has CDR1 SGHTA and CDR2 FQGTGA. This CDR3 comprises 13 residues.

V and J are TRBV7-8 and TRBJ1-4; 8 bases are shared with TRBD1. CDR1 and CDR2 from the germline V gene are SGHVS and FQNEAQ. The CDR3 runs 18 residues. V dropped 2 bases and J dropped 0; count of bases not matched to a gene: 8. CDR3 sequence (DNA): TGTGCCAGCAGCTTACCTGACAGGGGCCATCCAACTAATGAAAAACTGTTTTTT. Residues: CASSLPDRGHPTNEKLFF.

The chain recombines TRBV2 with TRBJ1-5; 10 bases align to TRBD1. The germline gives CDR1 SNHLY, CDR2 FYNNEI. The V and J ends lost 4 bases and 3 bases, in that order; junction bases with no gene match: 9. This CDR3 is 17 amino acids long. The DNA of the CDR3 is TGTGCCAGCAGTGCCCACCAGACAGGGGGCTTCAATCAGCCCCAGCATTTT. It yields the protein CASSAHQTGGFNQPQHF.